This T cell receptor (beta chain) emerged from a study of blood T cell repertoires in COVID-19. For the study at large: Sources were T cells, B-cell-depleted T cells, or PBMCs; the material itself was cDNA or gDNA.

In the original processing: Reference gene primers were amplified, and this amplification served to estimate nucleated cell counts. TCRdb's table, derived via immunoSEQ multiplex PCR, lists solely in-frame clones and lacks some. Clonal size and the V and J genes are those of that table, whereas D and trimming came from the DNA. Here the sample spans roughly 60,000 clones, about four fifths being singletons. The CDR3 length is 15 residues. Looked up from germline, CDR1 is LGHDT and CDR2 is YNNKEL (reference sequence). The V and J ends lost 1 base and 4 bases, in that order; junction bases with no gene match: 5. Seattle's cohort entered during active infection and was followed longitudinally.

V and J are TRBV3-1 (or the pseudogene TRBV3-2) and TRBJ2-7; 9 bases are a match to TRBD1. This TCR derives from a man in his 60s with COVID-19, enrolled during active disease. The sample comprised peripheral blood. CDR3 loop: CASSQAGTGRYEQYF. The CDR3 region has the DNA TGTGCCAGCAGCCAAGCTGGGACAGGGCGATACGAGCAGTACTTC.